The clone carrying this T cell receptor beta chain was counted at least ten times. The antigen is undetermined. These data come from a study of early T cells in non-severe SARS-CoV-2 infection. Overall study context: With bulk RNA from unsorted whole blood as input, sequencing yielded unpaired chains. General study points: Reliance on VDJdb matching favored anti-spike CD8 responses; private and CD4 specificities were missed.

Germline V gene lookup returns CDR1 SEHNR and CDR2 FQNEAQ (reference sequence). This CDR3 spans 17 amino acids. Trimming took 5 bases from V and 1 from J; bases not matched to a gene: 8. Individual cDNA molecules were tagged with unique molecular identifiers. Using its own MiXCR run on the 5' RACE reads, TCRdb lists one record per CDR3 protein. The table records tens of thousands of distinct CDR3 sequences, around 7% of them present only once. V is TRBV7-9 and J is TRBJ2-2, with TRBD2 identical over 9 bases. This clonotype originated in an adult who was a healthcare worker with PCR-confirmed SARS-CoV-2 infection or an uninfected control (not recorded which). Material for sequencing was whole blood. The CDR3 DNA follows: TGTGCCAGCAGCGTCAGGCGACTAGCGGTGAACACCGGGGAGCTGTTTTTT. Protein: CASSVRRLAVNTGELFF. Using reference TRBV7-9 and TRBJ2-2 for the parts outside the CDR3, the full variable domain is DTGVSQNPRHKITKRGQNVTFRCDPISEHNRLYWYRQTLGQGPEFLTYFQNEAQLEKSRLLSDRFSAERPKGSFSTLEIQRTEQGDSAMYLCASSVRRLAVNTGELFFGEGSRLTVL.